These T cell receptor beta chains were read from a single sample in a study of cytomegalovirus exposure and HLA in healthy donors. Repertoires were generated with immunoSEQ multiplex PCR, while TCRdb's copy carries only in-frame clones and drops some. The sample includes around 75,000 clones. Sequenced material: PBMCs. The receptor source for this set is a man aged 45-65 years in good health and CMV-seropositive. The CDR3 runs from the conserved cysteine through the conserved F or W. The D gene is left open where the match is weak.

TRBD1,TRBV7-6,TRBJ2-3,CASSLRPTGVTDTQYF,TGTGCCAGCAGCTTAAGACCGACAGGGGTAACAGATACGCAGTATTTT
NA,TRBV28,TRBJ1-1,CASSFAQMNTEAFF,TGTGCCAGCAGCTTCGCCCAGATGAACACTGAAGCTTTCTTT
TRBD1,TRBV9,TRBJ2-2,CASSVVTGGHPGELFF,TGTGCCAGCAGCGTAGTCACAGGGGGCCATCCCGGGGAGCTGTTTTTT
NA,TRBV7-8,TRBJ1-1,CASSFSRAALKAFF,TGTGCCAGCAGCTTCTCCAGGGCCGCCCTTAAAGCTTTCTTT
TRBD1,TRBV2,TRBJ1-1,CATPGQTNTEAFF,TGTGCCACCCCGGGACAGACGAACACTGAAGCTTTCTTT
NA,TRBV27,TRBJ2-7,CASSGRGTDEQYF,TGTGCCAGCAGCGGCCGGGGGACAGACGAGCAGTACTTC
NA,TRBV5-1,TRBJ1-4,CASRLAAPGTNEKLFF,TGCGCCAGCCGATTGGCTGCCCCAGGGACTAATGAAAAACTGTTTTTT
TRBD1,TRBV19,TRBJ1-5,CASTPDRGVQPQHF,TGTGCCAGTACCCCGGACAGGGGGGTTCAGCCCCAGCATTTT
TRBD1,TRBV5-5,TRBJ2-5,CASSASDRARQETQYF,TGTGCCAGCAGCGCTTCGGACAGGGCGAGACAAGAGACCCAGTACTTC
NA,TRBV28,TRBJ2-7,CASSLFSYPEEQYF,TGTGCCAGCAGTTTATTTAGCTACCCGGAGGAGCAGTACTTC
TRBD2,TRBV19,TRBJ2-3,CVASKLEGLAVSTDTQYF,TGTGTCGCCAGTAAGTTGGAGGGTCTAGCGGTTAGCACAGATACGCAGTATTTT
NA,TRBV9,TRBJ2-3,CASSVTGLPTDTQYF,TGTGCCAGCAGCGTAACAGGGCTTCCCACAGATACGCAGTATTTT
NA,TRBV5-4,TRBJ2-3,CASSTEPGETQYF,TGTGCCAGCAGCACGGAACCCGGGGAGACGCAGTATTTT
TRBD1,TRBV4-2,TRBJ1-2,CASSQGDRGPSGYGYTF,TGTGCCAGCAGCCAAGGGGACAGGGGACCGTCCGGCTATGGCTACACCTTC
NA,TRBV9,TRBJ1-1,CASSLEGGQNTEAFF,TGTGCCAGCAGCTTAGAAGGGGGACAGAACACTGAAGCTTTCTTT
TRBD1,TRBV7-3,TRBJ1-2,CASSLTGDGYTF,TGTGCCAGCAGTTTGACAGGGGATGGCTACACCTTC
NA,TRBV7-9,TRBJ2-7,CASSGPPDGLLNDEQYF,TGTGCCAGCAGCGGCCCCCCAGACGGACTCCTTAATGACGAGCAGTACTTC
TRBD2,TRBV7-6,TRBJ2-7,CASSLGGEGNYEQYF,TGTGCCAGCAGCTTAGGAGGGGAGGGGAACTACGAGCAGTACTTC
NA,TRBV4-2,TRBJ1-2,CASRDAQQESDGYTF,TGTGCCAGCAGGGACGCTCAACAGGAATCAGATGGCTACACCTTC
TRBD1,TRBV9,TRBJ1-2,CASSPRTGLTYGYTF,TGTGCCAGCAGCCCTCGGACAGGGCTTACCTATGGCTACACCTTC
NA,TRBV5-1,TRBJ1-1,CASSLRDTNTEAFF,TGCGCCAGCAGCCTCCGGGACACTAACACTGAAGCTTTCTTT
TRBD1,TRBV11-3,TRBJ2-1,CASSLGTGFGGEQFF,TGTGCCAGCAGCTTGGGGACAGGGTTTGGTGGTGAGCAGTTCTTC
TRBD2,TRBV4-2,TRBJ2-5,CASSPGDVFSGGLQETQYF,TGTGCCAGCAGCCCCGGGGATGTATTTAGCGGGGGCCTCCAAGAGACCCAGTACTTC
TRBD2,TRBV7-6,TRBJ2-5,CASSGRGSQETQYF,TGTGCCAGCAGTGGGCGGGGGTCCCAAGAGACCCAGTACTTC
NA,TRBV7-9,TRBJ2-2,CASSLQRGTGELFF,TGTGCCAGCAGCTTGCAACGAGGCACCGGGGAGCTGTTTTTT
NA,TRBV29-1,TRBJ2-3,CSVEETGTTDTQYF,TGCAGCGTTGAGGAAACAGGCACTACAGATACGCAGTATTTT
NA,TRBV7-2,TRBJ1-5,CASTRRAGEGQPQHF,TGTGCCAGCACCCGGAGGGCAGGGGAGGGACAGCCCCAGCATTTT
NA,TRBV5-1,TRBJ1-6,CASSSRGGGANSPLHF,TGCGCCAGCAGCTCCCGGGGTGGGGGGGCTAATTCACCCCTCCACTTT
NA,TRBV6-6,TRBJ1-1,CASNDMTEAFF,TGTGCCAGCAATGACATGACTGAAGCTTTCTTT
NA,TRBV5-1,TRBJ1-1,CASSLGAGGLGTEAFF,TGCGCCAGCAGCCTGGGAGCGGGGGGGCTCGGCACTGAAGCTTTCTTT
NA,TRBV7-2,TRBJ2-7,CASSLLDEQYF,TGTGCCAGCAGCTTACTAGACGAGCAGTACTTC
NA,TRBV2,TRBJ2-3,CASTRWWARYSTDTQYF,TGTGCCAGCACCCGTTGGTGGGCCAGATATAGCACAGATACGCAGTATTTT
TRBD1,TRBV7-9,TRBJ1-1,CASRRGQVNTEAFF,TGTGCCAGCAGAAGGGGGCAGGTAAACACTGAAGCTTTCTTT
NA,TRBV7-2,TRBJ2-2,CASSSGTTGGELFF,TGTGCCAGCAGCTCCGGAACCACAGGGGGGGAGCTGTTTTTT
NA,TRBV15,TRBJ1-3,CATSSDIGLSGNTIYF,TGTGCCACCAGCAGTGACATTGGACTCTCTGGAAACACCATATATTTT
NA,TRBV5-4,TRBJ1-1,CASSLQGVTEAFF,TGTGCCAGCAGCTTACAGGGAGTCACTGAAGCTTTCTTT
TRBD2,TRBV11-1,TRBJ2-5,CASGGTSGGRGGKTQYF,TGTGCCAGCGGCGGGACTAGCGGGGGGAGAGGTGGAAAGACCCAGTACTTC
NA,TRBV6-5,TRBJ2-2,CASRRGRTGELFF,TGTGCCAGTCGACGGGGGAGAACCGGGGAGCTGTTTTTT
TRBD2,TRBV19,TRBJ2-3,CVPSKLEGLAVSTDTQYF,TGTGTTCCAAGTAAGTTGGAGGGTCTAGCGGTTAGCACAGATACGCAGTATTTT
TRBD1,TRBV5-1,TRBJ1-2,CASFGQGNPKYGYTF,TGCGCCAGCTTTGGACAGGGAAATCCCAAATATGGCTACACCTTC
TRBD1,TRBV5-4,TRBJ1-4,CASSSGTGANEKLFF,TGTGCCAGCAGCAGCGGGACAGGGGCTAATGAAAAACTGTTTTTT
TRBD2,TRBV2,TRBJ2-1,CASSHAGTSGTHNEQFF,TGTGCCAGCAGCCATGCCGGGACTAGCGGGACCCACAATGAGCAGTTCTTC
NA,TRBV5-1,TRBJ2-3,CASSLEGGSTDTQYF,TGCGCCAGCAGCTTGGAGGGCGGGAGCACAGATACGCAGTATTTT
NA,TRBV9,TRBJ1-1,CASSPTVTNTEAFF,TGTGCCAGCAGCCCAACAGTGACGAACACTGAAGCTTTCTTT
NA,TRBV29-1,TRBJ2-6,CSVTGQSGANVLTF,TGCAGCGTTACCGGACAGTCTGGGGCCAACGTCCTGACTTTC
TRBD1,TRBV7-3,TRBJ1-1,CASSTGARGEAFF,TGTGCCAGCAGCACAGGGGCTCGGGGTGAAGCTTTCTTT
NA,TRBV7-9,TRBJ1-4,CASSALQGINEKLFF,TGTGCCAGCAGCGCCTTACAGGGCATTAATGAAAAACTGTTTTTT
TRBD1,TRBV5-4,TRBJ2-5,CASSYDRGETQYF,TGTGCCAGCAGCTACGACAGGGGGGAGACCCAGTACTTC
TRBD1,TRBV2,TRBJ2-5,CASSRDRETQYF,TGTGCCAGCAGTAGGGACAGAGAGACCCAGTACTTC
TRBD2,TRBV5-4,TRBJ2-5,CASSRNEAGGLLKQETQYF,TGTGCCAGCAGCCGGAATGAGGCGGGGGGCCTACTTAAGCAAGAGACCCAGTACTTC
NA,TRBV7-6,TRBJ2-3,CASSLGESDTQYF,TGTGCCAGCAGCTTAGGGGAGTCAGATACGCAGTATTTT
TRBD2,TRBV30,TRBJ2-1,CAWRERGVLYNEQFF,TGTGCCTGGCGGGAGCGGGGGGTCCTCTACAATGAGCAGTTCTTC
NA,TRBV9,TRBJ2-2,CASSVSGTGELFF,TGTGCCAGCAGCGTAAGCGGAACCGGGGAGCTGTTTTTT